This T cell receptor (beta chain) comes out of a study of blood T cell repertoires in COVID-19. Study information: PBMCs, B-cell-depleted T cells, or T cells provided the cDNA or gDNA that made up the material.

The CDR3 runs to 12 residues. The V end was cut by 5 bases, the J end by 8 bases, with 13 bases between. Germline lookup yields CDR1 SGHRS and CDR2 YFSETQ. Using immunoSEQ multiplex PCR, the repertoire was profiled, and TCRdb retains in-frame clones only, with some absent. The table records some 370,000 clones, more than 75% of them present only once. This receptor was identified in a woman between 25 and 40 years old with COVID-19, enrolled during active disease. The material sequenced was peripheral blood. The chain carries TRBV5-1 and TRBJ1-1; D remains unclear. CDR3 sequence (DNA): TGCGCCAGCAGTTTTCGGGGAGAGGAAGCTTTCTTT. It translates to CASSFRGEEAFF.